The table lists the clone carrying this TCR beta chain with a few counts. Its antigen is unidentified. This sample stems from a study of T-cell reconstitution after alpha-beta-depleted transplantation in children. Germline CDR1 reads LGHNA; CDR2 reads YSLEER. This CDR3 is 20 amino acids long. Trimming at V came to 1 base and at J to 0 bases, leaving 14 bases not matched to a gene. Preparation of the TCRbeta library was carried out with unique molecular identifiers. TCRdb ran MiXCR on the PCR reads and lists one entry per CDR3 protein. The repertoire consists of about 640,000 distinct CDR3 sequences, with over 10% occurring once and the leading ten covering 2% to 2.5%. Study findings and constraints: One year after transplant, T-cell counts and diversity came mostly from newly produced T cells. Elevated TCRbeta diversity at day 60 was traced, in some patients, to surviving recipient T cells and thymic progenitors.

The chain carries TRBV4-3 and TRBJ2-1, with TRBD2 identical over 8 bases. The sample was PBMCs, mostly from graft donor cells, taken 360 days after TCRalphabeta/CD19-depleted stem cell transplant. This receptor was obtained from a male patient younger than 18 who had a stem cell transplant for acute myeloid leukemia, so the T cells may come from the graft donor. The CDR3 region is CASSQVGLVGLGSSYNEQFF. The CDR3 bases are TGCGCCAGCAGCCAAGTGGGACTAGTGGGCCTCGGAAGCTCCTACAATGAGCAGTTCTTC.